One TCR beta chain is described in this entry. Its antigen has not been determined. Within one base of it there is no much larger clone, and no base qualities were kept. Donors were 39 systemically healthy Caucasian individuals from Russia aged 6 to 90 years. Approximately 9 milliliters of peripheral blood were collected from each donor into EDTA-treated Vacutainer tubes. PBMCs were isolated by Ficoll-Paque density-gradient centrifugation, with at least 7 million obtained per sample. Total RNA, at least 6 micrograms per sample, was extracted from PBMCs with Trizol reagent. The percentages of naive CD45RAhigh/CD27high T cells were determined by flow cytometry on a PBMC aliquot from every donor. Library generation was performed with 5' RACE. Instrument used: Illumina HiSeq 2500. The second PCR ran for about 7 to 11 cycles and used a J-beta primer mix along with a sample-barcoded 5' primer. Each TCR beta cDNA molecule received a unique molecular identifier from a template-switch 5' adaptor carrying 12 random nucleotides. Each sample yielded at least 2.5 million CDR3-containing paired-end reads. First-strand cDNA was synthesized from all RNA with the Mint cDNA synthesis kit, primed by a TRBC-specific oligonucleotide. All cDNA was treated with uracil-DNA glycosylase and then went through a first 18-cycle PCR with the universal primers M1SS and BC2_uni_R. On the study's bioinformatics: Each sample was normalized by randomly selecting 1 million high-quality reads, each carrying a distinct molecular identifier. Reads sharing molecular identifiers were discarded rather than binned into consensus sequences. MiTCR, set to a Q25 quality threshold and the strictest error-elimination algorithm, was used for CDR3 identification, clonotype clustering and error correction. A nonparametric unseen species model with Euler transformation was used to estimate a lower bound on total TCR beta diversity. TCRdb's own reprocessing of the public reads used fastp at Q25 and MiXCR and kept productive beta chains. Under each unique CDR3 protein, matching rows form one entry showing the most common genes and DNA. For this entry, the V and J calls and clone size follow TCRdb and not the study's own pipeline. The sample table holds fewer than 1,200,000 distinct CDR3 sequences, of which approximately 25% were seen once. The leading ten clones occupy less than 0.85% of the sample.

This sample is drawn from a study of blood T cells in healthy people across ages (dated by TCRdb to between 2015 and 2016). Some background on the complete study: In model experiments, template switching captured about one uniquely barcoded TCR beta cDNA molecule for every two T cells. For two donors (one aged 18 to 30 and one aged 80 or older), the study analyzed two additional independent replicas of 1 million unique cDNA reads from the same blood draw. The donors were divided into four age groups: young (average about 16 years), middle-aged (approximately 39), aged (about 62) and long-lived (82). The study measured age-related changes in TCR beta repertoire diversity using deep sequencing normalized with unique cDNA molecular identifiers.

Taken from cysteine to phenylalanine, the CDR3 has 14 residues. The entry retains the CDR3 DNA only, 42 bases that are in frame from base 1. CDR1 and CDR2 are read off the germline V gene as SGHRS and YFSETQ. Beyond this particular receptor, the publication reports: Estimates of total diversity from one million sequenced T cells were regarded as lower bounds and underestimates. Compared with the aged group, the long-lived group had more naive CD4+ T cells, fewer expanded clones and increased TCR diversity, suggesting age selection. Donor CMV infection status was unknown, potentially confounding age-related changes in expanded clonotypes. As age increased, observed TCR beta diversity per million T cells dropped in a roughly linear way, and a significant reduction was already evident by age about 40. A strong correlation was found between observed TCR beta diversity and the percentage of naive T cells measured by flow cytometry. Conclusive comparison of naive and antigen-experienced compartments was prevented by the profiling of bulk unsorted PBMCs.

These same data were also listed under a study on T cells of mothers and their children. Reported in the second study: Donors were nine systemically healthy Caucasian individuals: three mothers and their six children. cDNA synthesis used all of the extracted RNA, with roughly 1.5 ug of RNA in each 15 ul reaction. Sample barcodes and 2-4 random nucleotides were added via the M1S primer in the second PCR. Each mother yielded over 8.5 million TCR beta CDR3 reads and each child 2.5 million to 3 million reads. Thymic selection shapes the output of TCR recombination in a similar way in related and unrelated pairs, and inherited differences have a minor effect. Normalized repertoire overlap was always found to be slightly, but never significantly, higher in related mother-child pairs than in unrelated mother-child pairs. No persistent microchimeric T cell clones were detected, at a sensitivity of 90 to 100 clones per million clonotypes. To look for features that set related mother-child pairs apart from unrelated individuals, the researchers ran deep NGS to compare the TCR beta repertoires of mothers and children. Mothers averaged about 40 +/- 4 years of age and children averaged about 10 +/- 4 years. After adapters were ligated using NEBNext reagents, the libraries underwent 100+100 nt paired-end sequencing on an Illumina HiSeq 2000. To avoid cross-contamination, the mother libraries and the child libraries were prepared a month apart and sequenced in separate runs. For each donor, somewhere between about 450,000 and 2,000,000 distinct TCR beta clonotypes were identified. Naive TCR beta clonotypes were estimated from low-frequency clonotypes matched to each donor's FACS-determined naive share, without sorting.

The chain joins TRBV5-1 to TRBJ2-1; no confident D gene assignment can be made. The J call may not be correct, given that the DNA end is closer to TRBJ2-7. The specimen was blood. The sequence derives from a girl aged 2-10 years in good health. At the DNA level, the sequence is TGCGCCAGCAGCTTGGAGTTGGCCATATACGAGCAGTACTTC. It translates as CASSLELAIYEQYF.